The rows below give T cell receptor beta chains drawn from one sample of a study of OX40 agonist ivuxolimab in advanced cancers. Only in-frame clones appear in the TCRdb table, and some are missing; sequencing was by immunoSEQ multiplex PCR. Here the sample spans 71,000 or so clones, just over 90% being singletons. The sample consisted of CD4+ or CD8+ T cells sorted from blood, taken in a trial of the OX40 agonist ivuxolimab. All receptors come from an adult with an advanced solid tumor such as melanoma, head and neck, liver or kidney cancer. CDR3s include the opening cysteine and the closing phenylalanine or tryptophan. D genes are given only for firm matches. Only part of the rows carry a size: once, few, many, or a class if the clone is expanded.

V gene: TRBV28
clone size: .
D gene: TRBD2
J gene: TRBJ2-7
CDR3 DNA: TGTGCCAGCAGTCAAACGACCGGGACGGGGAGGGCCGAGCAGTACTTC
CDR3 protein: CASSQTTGTGRAEQYF

V gene: TRBV28
clone size: .
D gene: .
J gene: TRBJ1-4
CDR3 DNA: TGTGCCAGCAGTTTATCCCAACTAGCGGGAAATGAAAAACTGTTTTTT
CDR3 protein: CASSLSQLAGNEKLFF

V gene: TRBV5-4
clone size: .
D gene: .
J gene: TRBJ1-2
CDR3 DNA: TGTGCCAGCAGCTTGGCCGGGGGCGTGGGCTACACCTTC
CDR3 protein: CASSLAGGVGYTF

V gene: TRBV19
clone size: .
D gene: TRBD1
J gene: TRBJ1-5
CDR3 DNA: TGTGCCAGTAGTAGACAGGGAGGGGAACAGCCCCAGCATTTT
CDR3 protein: CASSRQGGEQPQHF

V gene: TRBV27
clone size: .
D gene: TRBD2
J gene: TRBJ2-7
CDR3 DNA: TGTGCCAGCAGTTTCGGAGCGGGGGGATACGAGCAGTACTTC
CDR3 protein: CASSFGAGGYEQYF

V gene: TRBV9
clone size: .
D gene: TRBD2
J gene: TRBJ2-3
CDR3 DNA: TGTGCCAGCAGCGGTGCTAGCGGGAGGGAGGATACGCAGTATTTT
CDR3 protein: CASSGASGREDTQYF

V gene: TRBV5-6
clone size: .
D gene: .
J gene: TRBJ2-2
CDR3 DNA: TGTGCCAGCAGCGACACCGTGCGGAACACCGGGGAGCTGTTTTTT
CDR3 protein: CASSDTVRNTGELFF

V gene: TRBV19
clone size: .
D gene: .
J gene: TRBJ1-5
CDR3 DNA: TGTGCCAGTAGTATTTCAAATCAGCCCCAGCATTTT
CDR3 protein: CASSISNQPQHF

V gene: TRBV4-2
clone size: .
D gene: TRBD2
J gene: TRBJ2-4
CDR3 DNA: TGTGCCAGCAGCCAAGAGTGGGGACTAGCGGGGAGACTAGCCAAAAACATTCAGTACTTC
CDR3 protein: CASSQEWGLAGRLAKNIQYF

V gene: TRBV19
clone size: .
D gene: TRBD2
J gene: TRBJ2-3
CDR3 DNA: TGTGCCAGTAGTGGGTGGTTAGCGGGAGATTCGGCAGATACGCAGTATTTT
CDR3 protein: CASSGWLAGDSADTQYF

V gene: TRBV9
clone size: few
D gene: .
J gene: TRBJ2-3
CDR3 DNA: TGTGCCAGCGCCTGGTTCACAGATACGCAGTATTTT
CDR3 protein: CASAWFTDTQYF

V gene: TRBV28
clone size: .
D gene: .
J gene: TRBJ2-7
CDR3 DNA: TGTGCCAGCAGTCTCAGCGACCGGGACCGGGGGGAGCAGTACTTC
CDR3 protein: CASSLSDRDRGEQYF

V gene: TRBV11-3
clone size: once
D gene: TRBD1
J gene: TRBJ1-2
CDR3 DNA: TGTGCCAGCAGTCCCGGACAGGGGCGCGGAAATGGCTACACCTTC
CDR3 protein: CASSPGQGRGNGYTF

V gene: TRBV5-4
clone size: .
D gene: .
J gene: TRBJ2-7
CDR3 DNA: TGTGCCAGCAGCGACCCGGGCCCACCATCGACGGGAGAGCAGTACTTC
CDR3 protein: CASSDPGPPSTGEQYF

V gene: TRBV4-3
clone size: .
D gene: .
J gene: TRBJ2-7
CDR3 DNA: TGCGCCAGCAGCCAAGATGTGAGCGGCCCCTACGAGCAGTACTTC
CDR3 protein: CASSQDVSGPYEQYF

V gene: TRBV18
clone size: .
D gene: .
J gene: TRBJ1-2
CDR3 DNA: TGTGCCAGCTCACCCCTTGCAGGAGGGGATGGCTACACCTTC
CDR3 protein: CASSPLAGGDGYTF

V gene: TRBV27
clone size: .
D gene: .
J gene: TRBJ2-3
CDR3 DNA: TGTGCCAGCTCCACGAGGGGGGCGCTCGATACGCAGTATTTT
CDR3 protein: CASSTRGALDTQYF

V gene: TRBV7-2
clone size: .
D gene: .
J gene: TRBJ1-1
CDR3 DNA: TGTGCCAGCAGCTCCATCGGTGGGGGGCTCACTGAAGCTTTCTTT
CDR3 protein: CASSSIGGGLTEAFF

V gene: TRBV4-2
clone size: few
D gene: TRBD2
J gene: TRBJ2-1
CDR3 DNA: TGTGCCAGCAGCCTTACCTCTAGCGGGGGGGCATACAATGAGCAGTTCTTC
CDR3 protein: CASSLTSSGGAYNEQFF

V gene: TRBV4-2
clone size: .
D gene: TRBD2
J gene: TRBJ2-5
CDR3 DNA: TGTGCCAGCAGCCAAGATGGGCCCCAACTAGCGGGGCAAGAGACCCAGTACTTC
CDR3 protein: CASSQDGPQLAGQETQYF

V gene: TRBV6-1
clone size: .
D gene: .
J gene: TRBJ1-1
CDR3 DNA: TGTGCCAGCAGTGAATATGGGGAACCTGAAGCTTTCTTT
CDR3 protein: CASSEYGEPEAFF

V gene: TRBV6-5
clone size: .
D gene: TRBD1
J gene: TRBJ2-7
CDR3 DNA: TGTGCCAGCAGTTCGCGGGACAGGATAGGGATGGGGGAGCAGTACTTC
CDR3 protein: CASSSRDRIGMGEQYF

V gene: TRBV18
clone size: .
D gene: .
J gene: TRBJ2-3
CDR3 DNA: TGTGCCAGCTCACACTACATTGGCACAGATACGCAGTATTTT
CDR3 protein: CASSHYIGTDTQYF

V gene: TRBV6-6
clone size: .
D gene: .
J gene: TRBJ1-4
CDR3 DNA: TGTGCCAGCAGGGTGGGGGGCGGTAATGAAAAACTGTTTTTT
CDR3 protein: CASRVGGGNEKLFF

V gene: TRBV6-6
clone size: .
D gene: .
J gene: TRBJ1-4
CDR3 DNA: TGTGCCAGCAGTTACAGGGGACGTGGGGAAAAACTGTTTTTT
CDR3 protein: CASSYRGRGEKLFF

V gene: TRBV28
clone size: once
D gene: TRBD2
J gene: TRBJ2-3
CDR3 DNA: TGTGCCAGCAGTCCCGCGGGGGGGCTTATAGATACGCAGTATTTT
CDR3 protein: CASSPAGGLIDTQYF

V gene: TRBV5-1
clone size: .
D gene: .
J gene: TRBJ2-5
CDR3 DNA: TGCGCCAGCAGCTTGCTCCCCCGGCCACAAGAGACCCAGTACTTC
CDR3 protein: CASSLLPRPQETQYF

V gene: TRBV19
clone size: .
D gene: .
J gene: TRBJ1-1
CDR3 DNA: TGTGCCAGTAGTATCGGACAGATAAACACTGAAGCTTTCTTT
CDR3 protein: CASSIGQINTEAFF

V gene: TRBV19
clone size: .
D gene: .
J gene: TRBJ2-2
CDR3 DNA: TGTGCCAGTAGGGTCACAGCGAACACCGGGGAGCTGTTTTTT
CDR3 protein: CASRVTANTGELFF

V gene: TRBV19
clone size: .
D gene: .
J gene: TRBJ1-3
CDR3 DNA: TGTGCCAGTAGTATTCTGACTAAGGGGATAGGAAACACCATATATTTT
CDR3 protein: CASSILTKGIGNTIYF

V gene: TRBV27
clone size: .
D gene: TRBD1
J gene: TRBJ2-2
CDR3 DNA: TGTGCCAGCAGCGGACAGGGAAACACCGGGGAGCTGTTTTTT
CDR3 protein: CASSGQGNTGELFF

V gene: TRBV20-1
clone size: .
D gene: TRBD2
J gene: TRBJ2-5
CDR3 DNA: TGCAGTGGGGCGGGAGGGGAGACCCAGTACTTC
CDR3 protein: CSGAGGETQYF

V gene: TRBV18
clone size: .
D gene: .
J gene: TRBJ2-7
CDR3 DNA: TGTGCCAGCTCACCTACCGCCTACGAGCAGTACTTC
CDR3 protein: CASSPTAYEQYF

V gene: TRBV5-4
clone size: .
D gene: TRBD1
J gene: TRBJ1-1
CDR3 DNA: TGTGCCAGCAGCACCGACAGGGGCCGGGGGGTAGCTTTCTTT
CDR3 protein: CASSTDRGRGVAFF

V gene: TRBV6-6
clone size: .
D gene: .
J gene: TRBJ2-3
CDR3 DNA: TGTGCCAGCAGTTCCCCAGGTCTGCGCGCAGATACGCAGTATTTT
CDR3 protein: CASSSPGLRADTQYF

V gene: TRBV6-6
clone size: .
D gene: .
J gene: TRBJ1-3
CDR3 DNA: TGTGCCAGCAGAGCCGGTCTACAGGTGTCTGGAAACACCATATATTTT
CDR3 protein: CASRAGLQVSGNTIYF

V gene: TRBV7-2
clone size: .
D gene: TRBD2
J gene: TRBJ2-7
CDR3 DNA: TGTGCCAGCAGCTGGGGTTCCAGCGGGAGTAGTTTTTGGTCCTACGAGCAGTACTTC
CDR3 protein: CASSWGSSGSSFWSYEQYF

V gene: TRBV9
clone size: .
D gene: TRBD1
J gene: TRBJ2-5
CDR3 DNA: TGTGCCAGCAGCCCGACAGGGGGGTACCAAGAGACCCAGTACTTC
CDR3 protein: CASSPTGGYQETQYF

V gene: TRBV5-1
clone size: .
D gene: .
J gene: TRBJ2-7
CDR3 DNA: TGCGCCAGCAGCTTCGGGGTCTCCTACGAGCAGTACTTC
CDR3 protein: CASSFGVSYEQYF

V gene: TRBV28
clone size: once
D gene: .
J gene: TRBJ1-2
CDR3 DNA: TGTGCCAGCAGCTCGGGGAAGGGGGGTCGCTACACCTTC
CDR3 protein: CASSSGKGGRYTF

V gene: TRBV2
clone size: .
D gene: TRBD2
J gene: TRBJ2-7
CDR3 DNA: TGTGCCAGCAGTGGGACTAGCGGTCCCTACGAGCAGTACTTC
CDR3 protein: CASSGTSGPYEQYF

V gene: TRBV5-1
clone size: .
D gene: .
J gene: TRBJ1-6
CDR3 DNA: TGCGCCAGCAGCTTGGCCGAGAATTCACCCCTCCACTTT
CDR3 protein: CASSLAENSPLHF

V gene: TRBV19
clone size: .
D gene: .
J gene: TRBJ1-5
CDR3 DNA: TGTGCCAGTACCCCCCGACCCGAGGGGGTTAGGCTAGAAAGCAATCAGCCCCAGCATTTT
CDR3 protein: CASTPRPEGVRLESNQPQHF

V gene: TRBV10-2
clone size: .
D gene: TRBD1
J gene: TRBJ2-7
CDR3 DNA: TGCGCCAGCAGTGAGACCGACAGGGACGAGCAGTACTTC
CDR3 protein: CASSETDRDEQYF

V gene: TRBV30
clone size: .
D gene: .
J gene: TRBJ2-5
CDR3 DNA: TGTGCCTGGTCAAACAGGCAAGAGACCCAGTACTTC
CDR3 protein: CAWSNRQETQYF

V gene: TRBV6-5
clone size: .
D gene: TRBD2
J gene: TRBJ2-5
CDR3 DNA: TGTGCCAGCAACCCTTCCCGCGGGAGTGGGGAGACCCAGTACTTC
CDR3 protein: CASNPSRGSGETQYF

V gene: TRBV28
clone size: .
D gene: TRBD2
J gene: TRBJ2-3
CDR3 DNA: TGTGCCAGCAGTTTAGATACTAGCGGGGGGAACACAGATACGCAGTATTTT
CDR3 protein: CASSLDTSGGNTDTQYF

V gene: TRBV7-8
clone size: .
D gene: TRBD1
J gene: TRBJ1-1
CDR3 DNA: TGTGCCAGCAGCCCTTCCGGGACAGGGGTAGGAGAAGCTTTCTTT
CDR3 protein: CASSPSGTGVGEAFF

V gene: TRBV19
clone size: few
D gene: .
J gene: TRBJ1-2
CDR3 DNA: TGTGCCAGTAGTATAGCTGGGGGCAATGGCTACACCTTC
CDR3 protein: CASSIAGGNGYTF

V gene: TRBV4-1
clone size: .
D gene: .
J gene: TRBJ2-5
CDR3 DNA: TGCGCCAGCAGCCGAGGCGGGGACCTTCAAGAGACCCAGTACTTC
CDR3 protein: CASSRGGDLQETQYF

V gene: TRBV2
clone size: .
D gene: .
J gene: TRBJ2-5
CDR3 DNA: TGTGCCAGCAGTGCGGAGGGGGCAGGGACCCAGTACTTC
CDR3 protein: CASSAEGAGTQYF

V gene: TRBV28
clone size: once
D gene: .
J gene: TRBJ2-3
CDR3 DNA: TGTGCCAGCAGTCTTACGCCACGCACAGATACGCAGTATTTT
CDR3 protein: CASSLTPRTDTQYF

V gene: TRBV7-6
clone size: once
D gene: .
J gene: TRBJ2-7
CDR3 DNA: TGTGCCAGCAGCTTAGCTGTGCGCAACGAGCAGTACTTC
CDR3 protein: CASSLAVRNEQYF